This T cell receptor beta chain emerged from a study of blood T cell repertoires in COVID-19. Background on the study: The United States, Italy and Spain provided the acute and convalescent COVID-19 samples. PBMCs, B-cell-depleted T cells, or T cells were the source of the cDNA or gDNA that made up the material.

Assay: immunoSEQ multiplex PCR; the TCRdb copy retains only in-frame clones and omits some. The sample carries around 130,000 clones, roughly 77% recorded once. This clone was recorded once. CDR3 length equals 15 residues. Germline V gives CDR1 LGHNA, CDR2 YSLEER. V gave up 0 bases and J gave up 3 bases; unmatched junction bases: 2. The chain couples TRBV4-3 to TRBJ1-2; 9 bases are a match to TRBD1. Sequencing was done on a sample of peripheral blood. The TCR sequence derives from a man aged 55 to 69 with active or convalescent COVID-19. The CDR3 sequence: CASSQEGQGHYGYTF. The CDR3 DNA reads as TGCGCCAGCAGCCAAGAAGGACAGGGGCACTATGGCTACACCTTC.